The clone carrying this T cell receptor (beta chain) was found a few times. The antigen remains undetermined. The sample comes from a study of identical twins. Points from the study as a whole: Within monozygotic twins, out-of-frame TCR alpha sharing was underestimated by the models. A lower insertion count was a feature of abundant cord blood beta clonotypes, with no such feature in memory repertoires.

V lost 4 bases and J 8 bases, leaving 23 bases between the germline ends. From germline, CDR1 is MNHEY and CDR2 SMNVEV (reference sequence). This CDR3 contains 16 residues. One entry per CDR3 protein, called by TCRdb with MiXCR from the 5' RACE reads. In the table there are a few hundred thousand distinct CDR3 sequences, 9.6% of which are singletons. The data were also submitted as part of a second study, on yellow fever vaccine responses in identical twins.

The genes are TRBV27 and TRBJ2-5; possible D gene TRBD2, 6 bases. The receptor comes from a young woman in good health. Material for sequencing was PBMCs. The CDR3 loop is CASSSGGSGVGFTQYF. The CDR3 region has the DNA TGTGCCAGCAGTTCTGGGGGGTCCGGGGTTGGGTTCACCCAGTACTTC.